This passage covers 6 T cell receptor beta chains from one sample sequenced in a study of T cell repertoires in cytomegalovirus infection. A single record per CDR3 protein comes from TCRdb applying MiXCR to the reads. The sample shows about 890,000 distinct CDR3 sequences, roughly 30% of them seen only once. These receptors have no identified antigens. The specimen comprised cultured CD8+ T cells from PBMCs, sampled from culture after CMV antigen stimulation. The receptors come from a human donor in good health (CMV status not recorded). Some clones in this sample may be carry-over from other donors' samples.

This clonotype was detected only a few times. DNA of the CDR3: TGTGCCAGCAGTTACTCGGTTTCCGGACCACAGGCCTACGAGCAGTACTTC. Protein product: CASSYSVSGPQAYEQYF. The rearrangement joins TRBV6-6 to TRBJ2-7; tentative D call: TRBD1 (5 bases). In germline, CDR1 is MNHNY, CDR2 SVGAGI (reference sequence). This CDR3 has 17 amino acids. Trimming shortened V by 0 bases and J by 2 bases, and 17 bases separated the two germline ends.

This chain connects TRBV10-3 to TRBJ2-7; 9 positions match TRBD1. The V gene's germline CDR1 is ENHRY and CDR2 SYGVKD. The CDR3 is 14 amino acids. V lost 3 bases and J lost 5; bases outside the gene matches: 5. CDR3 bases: TGTGCCATCAGTGACGGGGACAGGGCTAACGAGCAGTACGTC. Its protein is CAISDGDRANEQYV.

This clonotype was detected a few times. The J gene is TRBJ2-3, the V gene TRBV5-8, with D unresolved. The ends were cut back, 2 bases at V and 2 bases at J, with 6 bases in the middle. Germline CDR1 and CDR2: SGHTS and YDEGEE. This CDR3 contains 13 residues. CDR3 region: CASSLTVTDTQYF. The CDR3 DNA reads TGTGCCAGCAGCTTAACGGTCACAGATACGCAGTATTTT.

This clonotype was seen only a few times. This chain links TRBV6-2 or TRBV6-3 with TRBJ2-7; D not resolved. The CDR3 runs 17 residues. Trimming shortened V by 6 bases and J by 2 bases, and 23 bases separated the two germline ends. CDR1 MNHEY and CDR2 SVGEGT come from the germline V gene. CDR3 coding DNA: TGTGCCAGCAGCCTATTACTGGGCATCACGAAAGCCTACGAGCAGTACTTC. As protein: CASSLLLGITKAYEQYF.

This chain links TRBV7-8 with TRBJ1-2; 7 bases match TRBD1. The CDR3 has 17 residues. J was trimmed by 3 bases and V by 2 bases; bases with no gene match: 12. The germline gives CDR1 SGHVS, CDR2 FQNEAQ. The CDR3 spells CASSLTFQGGQDYGYTF. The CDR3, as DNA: TGTGCCAGCAGCTTAACATTCCAGGGGGGTCAGGACTATGGCTACACCTTC.

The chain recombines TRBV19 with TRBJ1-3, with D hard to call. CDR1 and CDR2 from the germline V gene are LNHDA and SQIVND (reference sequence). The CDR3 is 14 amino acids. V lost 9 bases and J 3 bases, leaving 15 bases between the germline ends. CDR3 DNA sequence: TGTGCCAGAAGGATCCGGAAAAATGGAAACACCATATATTTT. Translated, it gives CARRIRKNGNTIYF.